Listed below are T cell receptor beta chains from one sample, sequenced in a study of blood T cell repertoires in COVID-19. The table came from immunoSEQ multiplex PCR; TCRdb's copy has only in-frame clones and leaves some out. The sample includes approximately 160,000 clones, under 90% seen only once; the top ten take approximately 8%. Sequencing was carried out using PBMCs or T cells enriched from blood (not recorded which). All receptors derive from a woman between 45 and 65 years old who had recovered from COVID-19. Both conserved end residues are trimmed from each CDR3. The order of the fields is D gene, J gene, V gene, CDR3 protein. D genes are given only for firm matches.

d_call: NA; j_call: TRBJ1-2; v_call: TRBV6-5; cdr3_aa: ASMLAGVPGSYT
d_call: TRBD1; j_call: TRBJ2-2; v_call: TRBV13; cdr3_aa: ASSLVGTDTGELF
d_call: NA; j_call: TRBJ2-7; v_call: TRBV10-2; cdr3_aa: ASSPTPYEQY
d_call: TRBD1; j_call: TRBJ2-7; v_call: TRBV6-5; cdr3_aa: ASRPGTVSYEQY
d_call: TRBD1; j_call: TRBJ1-6; v_call: TRBV7-2; cdr3_aa: ASSSRDSLKSPLH
d_call: NA; j_call: TRBJ2-5; v_call: TRBV20-1; cdr3_aa: SAQVAETQY
d_call: TRBD2; j_call: TRBJ2-3; v_call: TRBV15; cdr3_aa: ATSGTRQSTDTQY
d_call: NA; j_call: TRBJ1-3; v_call: TRBV11-3; cdr3_aa: ASSALGTGGISGNTIY
d_call: TRBD2; j_call: TRBJ2-7; v_call: TRBV6-5; cdr3_aa: ASSYSLAGSYEQY
d_call: NA; j_call: TRBJ1-3; v_call: TRBV6-5; cdr3_aa: ASSRGRSGNTIY
d_call: TRBD2; j_call: TRBJ2-5; v_call: TRBV3-1/TRBV3-2; cdr3_aa: ASSPRLAGGETQY
d_call: NA; j_call: TRBJ2-2; v_call: TRBV13; cdr3_aa: ASSFVRSGELF
d_call: NA; j_call: TRBJ1-2; v_call: TRBV7-2; cdr3_aa: ASSRNGGGGGYT
d_call: TRBD1; j_call: TRBJ1-2; v_call: TRBV7-2; cdr3_aa: ASSWPGQGYGYT
d_call: TRBD1; j_call: TRBJ2-2; v_call: TRBV24-1; cdr3_aa: ATSDLEPGQGFKGGELF
d_call: NA; j_call: TRBJ1-3; v_call: TRBV3-1/TRBV3-2; cdr3_aa: ASSQASGNTIY
d_call: TRBD1; j_call: TRBJ2-7; v_call: TRBV10-3; cdr3_aa: AIRDRESYEQY
d_call: NA; j_call: TRBJ2-5; v_call: TRBV5-4; cdr3_aa: ASSLDSNVGGETQY
d_call: NA; j_call: TRBJ1-2; v_call: TRBV6-2/TRBV6-3; cdr3_aa: ASSYPTWDTSYGYT
d_call: NA; j_call: TRBJ2-7; v_call: TRBV20-1; cdr3_aa: SASARGYEQY
d_call: NA; j_call: TRBJ1-5; v_call: TRBV5-1; cdr3_aa: ASSLDPAGGGQPQH
d_call: TRBD1; j_call: TRBJ1-6; v_call: TRBV28; cdr3_aa: ASSSPGQGAYNSPLH
d_call: TRBD2; j_call: TRBJ2-3; v_call: TRBV7-3; cdr3_aa: ASSRSGGKTDTQY
d_call: TRBD2; j_call: TRBJ2-1; v_call: TRBV4-2; cdr3_aa: ASSQDGGTSGSNEQF
d_call: NA; j_call: TRBJ1-4; v_call: TRBV5-1; cdr3_aa: ASSFGGSNEKLF
d_call: TRBD2; j_call: TRBJ2-3; v_call: TRBV5-1; cdr3_aa: ASSLVGSGAPTDTQY
d_call: NA; j_call: TRBJ1-5; v_call: TRBV2; cdr3_aa: ASSEQGGQPQH
d_call: NA; j_call: TRBJ2-2; v_call: TRBV28; cdr3_aa: ASSSITGELF
d_call: NA; j_call: TRBJ1-1; v_call: TRBV7-2; cdr3_aa: ASSLVGGIGEAF
d_call: NA; j_call: TRBJ1-3; v_call: TRBV6-5; cdr3_aa: ASSYTQGTAGNTIY
d_call: NA; j_call: TRBJ2-7; v_call: TRBV6-2/TRBV6-3; cdr3_aa: ASSRPGGDYEQY
d_call: NA; j_call: TRBJ1-4; v_call: TRBV28; cdr3_aa: ASSGPGAMNEKLF
d_call: NA; j_call: TRBJ1-5; v_call: TRBV28; cdr3_aa: ASTIEHNQPQH
d_call: NA; j_call: TRBJ1-2; v_call: TRBV5-4; cdr3_aa: ASSSAGGAGRGYT
d_call: NA; j_call: TRBJ1-1; v_call: TRBV10-3; cdr3_aa: AISGGRAGYTEAF
d_call: TRBD2; j_call: TRBJ2-3; v_call: TRBV24-1; cdr3_aa: ATSEETSGSMDTQY
d_call: TRBD1; j_call: TRBJ2-7; v_call: TRBV28; cdr3_aa: ASSFSGTGVYEQY
d_call: NA; j_call: TRBJ1-5; v_call: TRBV4-1; cdr3_aa: ASSQGYGDSNQPQH
d_call: TRBD1; j_call: TRBJ1-2; v_call: TRBV10-3; cdr3_aa: ATKQGAQGEGYT
d_call: TRBD2; j_call: TRBJ2-3; v_call: TRBV28; cdr3_aa: ASSFVTSGRGGRSTDTQY
d_call: NA; j_call: TRBJ1-2; v_call: TRBV25-1; cdr3_aa: ASSTVEGRYGYT
d_call: TRBD1; j_call: TRBJ2-3; v_call: TRBV9; cdr3_aa: ASSVRGRGADTQY
d_call: NA; j_call: TRBJ2-6; v_call: TRBV9; cdr3_aa: ASSVEGSGANVLT
d_call: TRBD1; j_call: TRBJ2-7; v_call: TRBV28; cdr3_aa: ASRDRGSEQY
d_call: TRBD1; j_call: TRBJ1-5; v_call: TRBV6-5; cdr3_aa: ASSYPSDRGNQPQH
d_call: TRBD2; j_call: TRBJ2-3; v_call: TRBV9; cdr3_aa: ASSFPTSGGSPDTQY
d_call: TRBD2; j_call: TRBJ2-5; v_call: TRBV2; cdr3_aa: ASSTLPGGGETQY
d_call: NA; j_call: TRBJ2-2; v_call: TRBV10-3; cdr3_aa: AISALSNTGELF
d_call: TRBD1; j_call: TRBJ1-2; v_call: TRBV6-5; cdr3_aa: ASRTGGSYGYT
d_call: TRBD1; j_call: TRBJ2-7; v_call: TRBV14; cdr3_aa: ASSLRQGRRPEQY
d_call: NA; j_call: TRBJ1-5; v_call: TRBV6-5; cdr3_aa: ASTRDPRGNQPQH